This TCR beta chain was recorded in a study of T cell clusters in autoimmune cytopenias. Study-wide points: Clustering suggested that physiological T cell clusters were missing in primary autoimmune cytopenia patients.

Multiplex touch-down PCR amplified TRB using TRB-A and TRB-B pools in one tube. TCRdb reprocessed the multiplex PCR reads and keeps a single row for each CDR3 protein, giving no DNA. In total, the table holds about 230 distinct CDR3 sequences. Remarks on this clonotype: Its specificity is unknown.

TRB amplification used around 260 ng of peripheral blood genomic DNA. In germline, CDR1 is SGHAT, CDR2 FQNNGV. This CDR3 is built from 14 residues. This sequence joins TRBV11-2 and TRBJ1-1. The source material was peripheral blood. This sequence was found in a human donor with an autoimmune cytopenia or autoimmune hepatitis (not recorded which). The CDR3 protein is CASSFPQLNTEAFF.